This T cell receptor beta chain appears in the sequencing data of a study of T cells after yellow fever vaccination. Only a few counts were recorded for this clonotype. Researchers made TCR cDNA using 5'RACE template switching, and this step added a universal primer site and UMIs. TCRdb fed the 5' RACE reads into MiXCR, producing one record per CDR3 protein. Among 450,000 to 550,000 distinct CDR3 sequences listed, around a fifth were seen once. The germline gives CDR1 MDHEN, CDR2 SYDVKM. The CDR3 sequence is 16 residues long. Trimming removed 4 bases from V and 1 base from J; junction bases left unmatched: 9.

The TCR was taken from a man aged 18 to 29 who received the YFV17D yellow fever vaccine. The chain employs TRBV28 and TRBJ2-5; 7 positions match TRBD1. This specimen consisted of PBMCs, obtained less than 25 days after the first yellow fever vaccination. The CDR3 is CASSSSLAGGQETQYF. CDR3 in DNA: TGTGCCAGCAGTTCTAGCTTGGCAGGGGGCCAAGAGACCCAGTACTTC.